Listed here is a single TCR beta chain. Its antigen is unidentified. This record belongs to a study of cytomegalovirus exposure and HLA in healthy donors. Broader study findings: Cytomegalovirus association was listed for 164 TCR beta chains. The classifier was said to identify cytomegalovirus status with high specificity and sensitivity. Earlier results showed most TCR beta V segments being productive about 87% or about 30% of the time.

PCR used 60 Vbeta primers and 13 Jbeta primers. Some clones are missing from TCRdb's copy, which holds only in-frame ones; the method was immunoSEQ multiplex PCR. The sample comprises 150,000 to 200,000 clones, about 80% of which are singletons, and about 9.6% rests with the top ten. This receptor was identified in a man between 18 and 35 years old in good health and CMV-seropositive. Sequenced: PBMCs.

This chain's CDR3 is CASSPGGNKDTEAFF. In DNA, the CDR3 is TGTGCCAGCTCTCCGGGGGGCAACAAGGACACTGAAGCTTTCTTT. The chain carries TRBV18 and TRBJ1-1, with TRBD1 as a possible D gene (6 bases). Trimming shortened V by 6 bases and J by 3 bases, and 17 bases separated the two germline ends. Germline CDR1 KGHSH, CDR2 LQKENI. The CDR3 runs to 15 residues.